This TCR beta chain stems from a study of T cell repertoires in cytomegalovirus infection. Overall study: CMV infection plus the matching HLA type was flagged by public TCR beta signatures. Whole-study findings and limits: Frequencies of public TCR beta families were cumulated, and this identified carriers of CMV plus the relevant HLA. Clonotype analysis showed dominance of the ex vivo response by HLA-C-restricted CMV-specific TCR beta clonotypes.

CDR3 length: 12 residues. The germline V gene encodes CDR1 MDHEN and CDR2 SYDVKM. V was trimmed by 6 bases and J by 0 bases, leaving 2 bases between them. MiXCR, applied by TCRdb to the reads, yields one record per CDR3 protein. Of approximately 170,000 distinct CDR3 sequences in the sample, about 15% were seen once. In the case of this clonotype: Its target is unknown.

The rearrangement uses TRBV28 and TRBJ1-4; D remains ambiguous. The sample taken for sequencing was PBMCs. This receptor was obtained from a human donor in good health (CMV status not recorded). Some clones in this sample may be carry-over from other donors' samples. DNA of the CDR3: TGTGCCAGCAGGGCAACTAATGAAAAACTGTTTTTT. Protein product: CASRATNEKLFF.